This T cell receptor beta chain is from a study of blood T cell repertoires in COVID-19. The wider study: Acute-phase and convalescent COVID-19 samples originated in the United States, Italy and Spain. T cells, B-cell-depleted T cells, or PBMCs provided the cDNA or gDNA that served as material.

This CDR3 contains 15 residues. CDR1 LGHNT and CDR2 FRNRAP come from the germline V gene. In the original processing: By means of reference gene primer amplification, nucleated cell counts were estimated. Data came from immunoSEQ multiplex PCR; TCRdb stores just in-frame clones and leaves some out. That table gives V, J and clone size, and the DNA gave D and trimming. Here the sample spans some 120,000 clones, approximately 82% being singletons. Concerning this clone itself: The junction shows a germline mismatch at one end, possibly a read error.

The clonotype originates from a woman in her fifties or sixties with acute or convalescent COVID-19. V and J are TRBV12-5 and TRBJ1-5; D is perhaps TRBD1 (5 bases). The sample consisted of peripheral blood. The CDR3 DNA is TGTGTTAGTGGTTTCGGGCCGGGGGTGGATCAGCCCCAGCATTTT. Protein product: CVSGFGPGVDQPQHF.